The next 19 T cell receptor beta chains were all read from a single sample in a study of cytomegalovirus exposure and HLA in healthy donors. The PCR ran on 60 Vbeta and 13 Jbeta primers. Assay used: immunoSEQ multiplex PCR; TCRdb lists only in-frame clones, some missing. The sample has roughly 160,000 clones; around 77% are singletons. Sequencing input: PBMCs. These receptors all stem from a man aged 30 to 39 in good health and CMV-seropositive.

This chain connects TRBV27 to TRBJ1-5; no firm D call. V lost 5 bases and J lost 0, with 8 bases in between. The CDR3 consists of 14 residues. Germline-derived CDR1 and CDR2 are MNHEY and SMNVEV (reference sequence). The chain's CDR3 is CASSLLGSNQPQHF. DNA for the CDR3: TGTGCCAGCAGTCTCCTCGGTAGCAATCAGCCCCAGCATTTT.

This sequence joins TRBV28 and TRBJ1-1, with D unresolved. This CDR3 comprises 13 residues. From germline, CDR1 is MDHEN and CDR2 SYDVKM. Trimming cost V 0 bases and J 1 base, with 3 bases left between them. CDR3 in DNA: TGTGCCAGCAGTTTATGGGCGAACACTGAAGCTTTCTTT. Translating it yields CASSLWANTEAFF.

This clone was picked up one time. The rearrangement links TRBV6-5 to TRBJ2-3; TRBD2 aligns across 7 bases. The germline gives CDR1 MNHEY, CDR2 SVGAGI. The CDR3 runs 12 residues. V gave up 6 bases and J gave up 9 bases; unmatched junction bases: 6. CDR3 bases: TGTGCCAGCAGCCGCGCGGGGGAAACGCAGTATTTT. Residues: CASSRAGETQYF.

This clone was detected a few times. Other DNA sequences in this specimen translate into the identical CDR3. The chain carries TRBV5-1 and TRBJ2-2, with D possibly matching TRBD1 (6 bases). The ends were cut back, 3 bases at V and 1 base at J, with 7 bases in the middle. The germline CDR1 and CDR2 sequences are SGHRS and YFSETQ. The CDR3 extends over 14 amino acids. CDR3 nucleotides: TGCGCCAGCAGCTCGACAGGGAACACCGGGGAGCTGTTTTTT. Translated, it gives CASSSTGNTGELFF. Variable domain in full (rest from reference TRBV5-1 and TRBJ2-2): KAGVTQTPRYLIKTRGQQVTLSCSPISGHRSVSWYQQTPGQGLQFLFEYFSETQRNKGNFPGRFSGRQFSNSRSEMNVSTLELGDSALYLCASSSTGNTGELFFGEGSRLTVL.

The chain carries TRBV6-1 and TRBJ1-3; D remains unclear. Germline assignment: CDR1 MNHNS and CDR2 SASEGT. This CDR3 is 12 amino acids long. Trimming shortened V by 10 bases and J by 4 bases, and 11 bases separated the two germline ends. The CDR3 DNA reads TGTGCCAACCATATCAGGGGAAACACCATATATTTT. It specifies CANHIRGNTIYF.

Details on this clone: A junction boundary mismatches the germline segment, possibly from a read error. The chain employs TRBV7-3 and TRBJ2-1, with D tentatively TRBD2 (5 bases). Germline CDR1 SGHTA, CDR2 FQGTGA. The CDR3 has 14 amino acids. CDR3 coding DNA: TGTGCCAGCAGCTTAACGAGGGCTTTGAATGGGCAGTTCTTC. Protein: CASSLTRALNGQFF.

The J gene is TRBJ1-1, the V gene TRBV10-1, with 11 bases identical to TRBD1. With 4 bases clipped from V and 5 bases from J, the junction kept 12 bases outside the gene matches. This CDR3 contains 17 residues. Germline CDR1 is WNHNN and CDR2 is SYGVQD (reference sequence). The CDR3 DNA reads TGCGCCAGCAGTGCTTGGAGGACAGGGGGCGCGGGAACTGAAGCTTTCTTT. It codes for CASSAWRTGGAGTEAFF.

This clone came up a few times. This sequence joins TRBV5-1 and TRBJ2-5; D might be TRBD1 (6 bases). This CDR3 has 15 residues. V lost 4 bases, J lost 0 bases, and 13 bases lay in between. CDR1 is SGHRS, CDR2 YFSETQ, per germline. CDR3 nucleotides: TGCGCCAGCAGCGGGAGACAGGCCGACCAAGAGACCCAGTACTTC. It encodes CASSGRQADQETQYF.

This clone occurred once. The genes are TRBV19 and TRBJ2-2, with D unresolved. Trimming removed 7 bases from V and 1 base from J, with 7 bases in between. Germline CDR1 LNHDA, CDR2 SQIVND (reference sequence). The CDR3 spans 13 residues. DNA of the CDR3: TGTGCCAGTACAGGAATGAACACCGGGGAGCTGTTTTTT. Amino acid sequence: CASTGMNTGELFF. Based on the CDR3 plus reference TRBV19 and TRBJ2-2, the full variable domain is DGGITQSPKYLFRKEGQNVTLSCEQNLNHDAMYWYRQDPGQGLRLIYYSQIVNDFQKGDIAEGYSVSREKKESFPLTVTSAQKNPTAFYLCASTGMNTGELFFGEGSRLTVL.

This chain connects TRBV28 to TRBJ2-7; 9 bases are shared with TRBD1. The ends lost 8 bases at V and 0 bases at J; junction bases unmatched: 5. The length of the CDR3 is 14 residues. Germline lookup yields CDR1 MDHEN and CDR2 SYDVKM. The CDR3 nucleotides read TGTGCCAGCTACACGGGACAGGGCTCCTACGAGCAGTACTTC. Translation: CASYTGQGSYEQYF.

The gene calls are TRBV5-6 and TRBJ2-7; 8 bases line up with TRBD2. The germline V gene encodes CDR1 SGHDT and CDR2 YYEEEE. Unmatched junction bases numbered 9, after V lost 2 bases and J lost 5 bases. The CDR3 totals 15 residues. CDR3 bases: TGTGCCAGCAGCTTTCCAGCGGGGGAGCGGAACGAGCAGTACTTC. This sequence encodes CASSFPAGERNEQYF.

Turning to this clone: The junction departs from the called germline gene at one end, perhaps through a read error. The CDR3 nucleotides read TGTGCCAGCAGGTTGGGACAGGCTAATTCACCCCTCCACTTT. Translation: CASRLGQANSPLHF. This chain links TRBV5-4 with TRBJ1-6, with 8 bases matching TRBD1. The germline V gene encodes CDR1 SGHNT and CDR2 YYREEE (reference sequence). The CDR3 has 14 amino acids.

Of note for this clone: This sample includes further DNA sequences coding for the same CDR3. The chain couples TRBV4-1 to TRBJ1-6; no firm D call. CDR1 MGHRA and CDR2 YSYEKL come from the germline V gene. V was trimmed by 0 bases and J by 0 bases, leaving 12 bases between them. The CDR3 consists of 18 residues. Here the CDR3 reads CASSQDGPGFSYNSPLHF. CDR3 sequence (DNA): TGCGCCAGCAGCCAAGACGGTCCGGGGTTCTCCTATAATTCACCCCTCCACTTT.

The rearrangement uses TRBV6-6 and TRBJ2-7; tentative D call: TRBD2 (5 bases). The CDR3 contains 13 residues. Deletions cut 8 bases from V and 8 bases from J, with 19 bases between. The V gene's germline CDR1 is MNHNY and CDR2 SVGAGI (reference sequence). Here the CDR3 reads CASGEGIYEQQYF. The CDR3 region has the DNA TGTGCCAGCGGCGAGGGAATCTACGAGCAGCAGTACTTC.

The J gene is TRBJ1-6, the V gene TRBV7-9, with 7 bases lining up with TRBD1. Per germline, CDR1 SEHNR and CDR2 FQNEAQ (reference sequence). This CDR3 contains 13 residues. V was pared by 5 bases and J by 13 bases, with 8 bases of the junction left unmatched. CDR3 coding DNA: TGTGCCAGCAGCCAGGGGGACGTCGGGCCCCTCCACTTT. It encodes CASSQGDVGPLHF.

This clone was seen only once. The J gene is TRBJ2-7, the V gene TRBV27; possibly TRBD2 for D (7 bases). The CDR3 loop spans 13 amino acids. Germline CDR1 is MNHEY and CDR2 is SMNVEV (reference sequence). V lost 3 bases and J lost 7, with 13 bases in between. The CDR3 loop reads CASSFRGGAEQYF. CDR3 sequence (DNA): TGTGCCAGCAGTTTTAGGGGGGGGGCAGAGCAGTACTTC.

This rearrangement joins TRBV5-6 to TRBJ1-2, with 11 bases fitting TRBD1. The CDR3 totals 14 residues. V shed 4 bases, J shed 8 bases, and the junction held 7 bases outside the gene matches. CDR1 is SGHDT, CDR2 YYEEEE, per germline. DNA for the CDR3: TGTGCCAGCAGCCTCGGACAGGGGGCGGAAGGCTACACCTTC. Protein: CASSLGQGAEGYTF.

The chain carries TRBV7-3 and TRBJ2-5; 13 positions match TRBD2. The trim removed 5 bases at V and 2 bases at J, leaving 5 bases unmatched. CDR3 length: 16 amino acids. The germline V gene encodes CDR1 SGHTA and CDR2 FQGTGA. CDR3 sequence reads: CASSPGTSGVQETQYF. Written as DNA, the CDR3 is TGTGCCAGCAGCCCCGGGACTAGCGGGGTTCAAGAGACCCAGTACTTC.

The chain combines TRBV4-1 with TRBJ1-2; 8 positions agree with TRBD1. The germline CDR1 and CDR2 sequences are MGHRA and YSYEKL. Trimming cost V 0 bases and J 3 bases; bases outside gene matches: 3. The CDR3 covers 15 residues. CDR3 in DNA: TGCGCCAGCAGCCAAGACGGACAGGGTGACTATGGCTACACCTTC. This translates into CASSQDGQGDYGYTF.